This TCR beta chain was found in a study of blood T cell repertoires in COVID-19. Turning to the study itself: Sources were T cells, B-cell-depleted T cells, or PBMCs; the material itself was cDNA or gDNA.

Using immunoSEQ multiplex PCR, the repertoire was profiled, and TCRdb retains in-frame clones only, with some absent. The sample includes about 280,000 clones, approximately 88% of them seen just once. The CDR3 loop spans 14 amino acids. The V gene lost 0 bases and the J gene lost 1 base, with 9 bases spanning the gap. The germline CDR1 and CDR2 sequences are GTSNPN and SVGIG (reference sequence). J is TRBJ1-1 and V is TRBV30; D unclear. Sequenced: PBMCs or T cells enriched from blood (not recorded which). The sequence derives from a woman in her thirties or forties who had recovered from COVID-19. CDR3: CAWSVSRGNTEAFF. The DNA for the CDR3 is TGTGCCTGGAGTGTATCGCGGGGGAACACTGAAGCTTTCTTT.